The rows below give T cell receptor beta chains drawn from one sample of a study of blood T cell repertoires in COVID-19. The repertoire was sequenced with immunoSEQ multiplex PCR; TCRdb's copy has only in-frame clones and lacks some. This sample has hundreds of thousands of clones, with 89% found just once. Sample: PBMCs or T cells enriched from blood (not recorded which). The receptors were sampled from a woman aged 25-40 years with acute COVID-19. CDR3s include the opening cysteine and the closing phenylalanine or tryptophan. A D gene is named only where the DNA matches it firmly. Some rows mark clone size as missing; the rest say once, few, many or name a class of expanded clone.

D gene	V gene	J gene	clone size	CDR3 DNA	CDR3 protein
TRBD2	TRBV7-6	TRBJ2-1	.	TGTGCCAGCAGCCCTCAGACTAGCGGGGGGGCCAGGGAGCAGTTCTTC	CASSPQTSGGAREQFF
TRBD1	TRBV4-1	TRBJ1-1	.	TGCGCCAGCAGCCTCCGAGGACAGGGACCAAACACTGAAGCTTTCTTT	CASSLRGQGPNTEAFF
TRBD2	TRBV4-1	TRBJ2-7	once	TGCGCCAGCAGCCAAGATATTTTGGCGGGGGACGAGCAGTACTTC	CASSQDILAGDEQYF
TRBD1	TRBV6-5	TRBJ1-1	.	TGTGCCAGCAGGGTCGACAGGGACACTGAAGCTTTCTTT	CASRVDRDTEAFF
TRBD2	TRBV7-9	TRBJ2-1	.	TGTGCCAGCAGCACGGGACTAGCGGGGGGGCTCAGTGAGCAGTTCTTC	CASSTGLAGGLSEQFF
.	TRBV6-5	TRBJ2-7	.	TGTGCCAGCAGTTACTCCCCAGGTACCTACGAGCAGTACTTC	CASSYSPGTYEQYF
.	TRBV19	TRBJ1-6	.	TGTGCCAGTAGTAAATCGACAGTTCTCTCCTATAATTCACCCCTCCACTTT	CASSKSTVLSYNSPLHF
.	TRBV19	TRBJ1-5	.	TGTGCCAGTAGTACCTACCCAAATCAGCCCCAGCATTTT	CASSTYPNQPQHF
TRBD1	TRBV2	TRBJ1-6	.	TGTGCCAGTGAGGACAGGGATTTATCACCCCTCCACTTT	CASEDRDLSPLHF
.	TRBV3-1/TRBV3-2	TRBJ2-3	.	TGTGCCAGCAGCCAAGATCGGGCAGCTAGCAGCACAGATACGCAGTATTTT	CASSQDRAASSTDTQYF
.	TRBV6-1	TRBJ1-1	.	TGTGCCAGCAGTGAAAGGCCGACCGAGGGAGCTTTCTTT	CASSERPTEGAFF
TRBD2	TRBV10-3	TRBJ2-7	.	TGTGCCATCAGTATGGGGACTAGCGGGGGGGCCCGCTCCTACGAGCAGTACTTC	CAISMGTSGGARSYEQYF
TRBD1	TRBV14	TRBJ1-1	once	TGTGCCAGCAGCCAAGGACAGGGGGCCCTAACGGGTGAAGCTTTCTTT	CASSQGQGALTGEAFF
TRBD2	TRBV27	TRBJ2-3	.	TGTGCCAGCAGTCCATTCCTAGCGGGGGCCACAGATACGCAGTATTTT	CASSPFLAGATDTQYF
TRBD1	TRBV27	TRBJ1-3	.	TGTGCCAGTAGGACAGGGGTGGCCGGAAACACCATATATTTT	CASRTGVAGNTIYF
TRBD1	TRBV15	TRBJ1-5	.	TGTGCCACCACTAGCGGGGACAGCCTAATAAAACAGCCCCAGCATTTT	CATTSGDSLIKQPQHF
TRBD1	TRBV6-2/TRBV6-3	TRBJ1-5	.	TGTGCCAGCAGTGCCCTCGGGGACAGGGATAGCAATCAGCCCCAGCATTTT	CASSALGDRDSNQPQHF
TRBD1	TRBV6-2/TRBV6-3	TRBJ1-1	.	TGTGCCAGCAGTTACTCGGGACAGGACCTAGAACCGTTCACTGAAGCTTTCTTT	CASSYSGQDLEPFTEAFF
.	TRBV5-6	TRBJ1-2	.	TGTGCCAGCAGCTTAGTAGACAGTAACTATGGCTACACCTTC	CASSLVDSNYGYTF
TRBD1	TRBV5-1	TRBJ2-7	.	TGCGCCAGCAGCCCACAACAGGGGGCGGCCTACGAGCAGTACTTC	CASSPQQGAAYEQYF
.	TRBV21-1	TRBJ2-1	few	TGTGCCAGCAGCCCCAGGGACAGCTTCTCCTACAATGAGCAGTTCTTC	CASSPRDSFSYNEQFF
TRBD1	TRBV7-2	TRBJ1-1	.	TGTGCCAGCAGCTTATGGGGACAGGGGGCCGCTGAAGCTTTCTTT	CASSLWGQGAAEAFF
.	TRBV4-2	TRBJ2-3	.	TGTGCCAGCAGCCCCAAAAGCGCCGGTCCAGATACGCAGTATTTT	CASSPKSAGPDTQYF
.	TRBV19	TRBJ1-5	once	TGTGCCAGTAGTATAGCCCCCAAAGATATGAGTAATCAGCCCCAGCATTTT	CASSIAPKDMSNQPQHF
TRBD2	TRBV27	TRBJ2-2	.	TGTGCCAGCAGTCCTGGGACTAGCGGGGGGTCCGGGGAGCTGTTTTTT	CASSPGTSGGSGELFF
.	TRBV6-2/TRBV6-3	TRBJ2-2	.	TGTGCCAGCAGCCAGACAGGTTACTCTACCGGGGAGCTGTTTTTT	CASSQTGYSTGELFF
.	TRBV29-1	TRBJ2-3	.	TGCAGCGTTGTATCTGGCACAGATACGCAGTATTTT	CSVVSGTDTQYF
TRBD1	TRBV11-2	TRBJ2-7	.	TGTGCCAGCAGCTTCCTCGGGACAGGGGGCTACGAGCAGTACTTC	CASSFLGTGGYEQYF
TRBD1	TRBV19	TRBJ1-5	.	TGTGCCAGTAGTATCAGGGACAGGGAAAGTAGTCGAAGCAATCAGCCCCAGCATTTT	CASSIRDRESSRSNQPQHF
.	TRBV7-8	TRBJ2-5	.	TGTGCCAGCAGCCCCTTCAAAGACACACAAGAGACCCAGTACTTC	CASSPFKDTQETQYF
.	TRBV6-6	TRBJ1-2	.	TGTGCCAGCAGGGACAGTGGGTCTAACTATGGCTACACCTTC	CASRDSGSNYGYTF
TRBD2	TRBV3-1/TRBV3-2	TRBJ2-5	.	TGTGCCAGCAGCCAAGTCGGGCGGGGGGGCGGAGAGACCCAGTACTTC	CASSQVGRGGGETQYF
.	TRBV27	TRBJ1-2	.	TGTGCCAGCAGTTTATGGGCAGGGGATGGCTACACCTTC	CASSLWAGDGYTF
TRBD1	TRBV6-2/TRBV6-3	TRBJ1-1	once	TGTGCCAGCAGTTTCCGGACAGGGGAAGTGAATACTGAAGCTTTCTTT	CASSFRTGEVNTEAFF
.	TRBV19	TRBJ1-3	.	TGTGCCAGTAGTATCCCAGGCTTCTCTGGAAACACCATATATTTT	CASSIPGFSGNTIYF
.	TRBV2	TRBJ2-2	.	TGTGCCAGCAATCAGGGATTAGGAACCGGGGAGCTGTTTTTT	CASNQGLGTGELFF
.	TRBV20-1	TRBJ1-2	.	TGCAGTGCTAGTATTAGGGGGACCGCTGGCTACACCTTC	CSASIRGTAGYTF